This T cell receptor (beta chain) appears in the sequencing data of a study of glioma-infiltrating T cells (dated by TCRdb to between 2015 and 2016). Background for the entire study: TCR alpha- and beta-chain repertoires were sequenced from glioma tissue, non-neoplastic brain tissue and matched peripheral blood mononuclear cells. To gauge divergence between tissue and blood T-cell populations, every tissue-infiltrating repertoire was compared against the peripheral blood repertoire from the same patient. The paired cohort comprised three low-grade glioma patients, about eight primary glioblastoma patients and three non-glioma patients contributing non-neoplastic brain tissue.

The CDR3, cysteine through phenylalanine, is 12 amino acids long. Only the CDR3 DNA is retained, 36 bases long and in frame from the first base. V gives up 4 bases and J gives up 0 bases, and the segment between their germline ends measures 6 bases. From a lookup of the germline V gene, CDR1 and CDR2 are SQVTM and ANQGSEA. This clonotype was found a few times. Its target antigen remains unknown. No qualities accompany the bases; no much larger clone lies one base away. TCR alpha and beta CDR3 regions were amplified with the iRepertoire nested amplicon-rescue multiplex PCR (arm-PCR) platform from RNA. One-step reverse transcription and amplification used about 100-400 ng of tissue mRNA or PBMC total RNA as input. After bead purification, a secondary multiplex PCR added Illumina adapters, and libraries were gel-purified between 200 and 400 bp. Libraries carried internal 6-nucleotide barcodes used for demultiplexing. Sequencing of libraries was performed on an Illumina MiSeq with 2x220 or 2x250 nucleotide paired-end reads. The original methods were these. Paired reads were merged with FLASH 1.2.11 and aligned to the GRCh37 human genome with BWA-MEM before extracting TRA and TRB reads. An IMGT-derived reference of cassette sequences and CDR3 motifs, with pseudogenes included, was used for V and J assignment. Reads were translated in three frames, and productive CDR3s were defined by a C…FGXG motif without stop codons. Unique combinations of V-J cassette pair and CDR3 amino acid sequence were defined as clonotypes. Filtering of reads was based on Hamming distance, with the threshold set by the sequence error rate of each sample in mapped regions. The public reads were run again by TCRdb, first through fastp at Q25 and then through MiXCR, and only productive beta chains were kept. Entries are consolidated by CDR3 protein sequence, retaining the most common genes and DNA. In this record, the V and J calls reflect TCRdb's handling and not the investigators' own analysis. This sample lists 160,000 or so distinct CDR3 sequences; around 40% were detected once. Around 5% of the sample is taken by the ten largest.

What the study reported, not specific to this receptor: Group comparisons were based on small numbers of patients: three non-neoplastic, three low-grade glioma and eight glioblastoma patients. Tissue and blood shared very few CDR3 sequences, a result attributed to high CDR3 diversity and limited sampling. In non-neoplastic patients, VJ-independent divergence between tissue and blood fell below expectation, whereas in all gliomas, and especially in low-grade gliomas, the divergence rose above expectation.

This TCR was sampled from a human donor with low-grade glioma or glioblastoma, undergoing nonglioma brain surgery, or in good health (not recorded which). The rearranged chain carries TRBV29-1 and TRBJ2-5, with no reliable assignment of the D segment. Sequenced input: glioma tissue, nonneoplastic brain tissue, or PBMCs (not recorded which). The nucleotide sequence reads TGCAGCGTTGGTTACGACCAAGAGACCCAGTACTTC. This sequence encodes CSVGYDQETQYF.